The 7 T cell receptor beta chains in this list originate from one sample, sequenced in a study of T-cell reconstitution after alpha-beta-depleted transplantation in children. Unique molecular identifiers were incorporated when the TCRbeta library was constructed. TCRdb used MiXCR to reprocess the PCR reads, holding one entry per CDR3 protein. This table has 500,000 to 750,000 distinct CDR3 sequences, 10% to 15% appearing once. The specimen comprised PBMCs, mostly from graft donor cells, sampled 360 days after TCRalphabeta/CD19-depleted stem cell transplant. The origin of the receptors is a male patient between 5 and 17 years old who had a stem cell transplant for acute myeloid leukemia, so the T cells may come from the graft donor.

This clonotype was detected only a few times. As DNA, the CDR3 is TGTGCCAGCTCAGCACGAGGGTACGCAGATACGCAGTATTTT. Translation gives CASSARGYADTQYF. This sequence joins TRBV18 and TRBJ2-3; possibly TRBD2 for D (5 bases). CDR1 KGHSH and CDR2 LQKENI come from the germline V gene. The CDR3 runs to 14 residues. With 5 bases removed from V and 4 bases from J, the gap between germline ends came to 13 bases.

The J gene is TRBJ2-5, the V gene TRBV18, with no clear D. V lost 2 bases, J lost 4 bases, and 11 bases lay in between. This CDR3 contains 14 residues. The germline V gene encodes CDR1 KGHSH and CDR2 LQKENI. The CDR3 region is CASSPFSPSETQYF. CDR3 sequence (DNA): TGTGCCAGCTCACCATTCTCGCCGTCAGAGACCCAGTACTTC.

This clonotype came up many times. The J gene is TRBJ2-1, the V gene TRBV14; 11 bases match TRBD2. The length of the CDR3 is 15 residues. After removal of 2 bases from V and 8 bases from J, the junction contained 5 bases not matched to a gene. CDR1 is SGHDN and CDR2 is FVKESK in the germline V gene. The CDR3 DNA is TGTGCCAGCAGCCAACCGGGACTAGCGGTATATGAGCAGTTCTTC. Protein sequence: CASSQPGLAVYEQFF.

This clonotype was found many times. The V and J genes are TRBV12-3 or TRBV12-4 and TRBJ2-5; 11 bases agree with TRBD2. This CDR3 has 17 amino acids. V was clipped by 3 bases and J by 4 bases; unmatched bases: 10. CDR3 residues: CASSFGLAGGPGETQYF. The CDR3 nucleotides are TGTGCCAGCAGTTTTGGGTTAGCGGGAGGGCCCGGAGAGACCCAGTACTTC.

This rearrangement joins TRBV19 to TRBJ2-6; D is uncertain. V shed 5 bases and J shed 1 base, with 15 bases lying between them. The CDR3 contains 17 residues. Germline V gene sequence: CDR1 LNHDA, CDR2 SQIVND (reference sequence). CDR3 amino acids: CASSVPIGLSGANVLTF. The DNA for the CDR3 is TGTGCCAGTAGTGTGCCGATTGGCTTGTCTGGGGCCAACGTCCTGACTTTC.

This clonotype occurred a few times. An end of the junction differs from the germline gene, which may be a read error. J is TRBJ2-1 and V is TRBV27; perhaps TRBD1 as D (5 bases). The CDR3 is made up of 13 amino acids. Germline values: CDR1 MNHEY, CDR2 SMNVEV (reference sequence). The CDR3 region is CASSLSRVDEQFF. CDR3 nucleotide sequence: TGTGCCAGCAGTCTATCCAGGGTAGATGAGCAGTTCTTC.

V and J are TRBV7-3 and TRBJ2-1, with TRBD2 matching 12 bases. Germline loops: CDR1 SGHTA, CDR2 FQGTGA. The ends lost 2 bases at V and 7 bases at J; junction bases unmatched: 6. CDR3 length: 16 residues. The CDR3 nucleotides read TGTGCCAGCAGCTTACGGCCGACTAGCGGGAGAAATGAGCAGTTCTTC. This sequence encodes CASSLRPTSGRNEQFF.